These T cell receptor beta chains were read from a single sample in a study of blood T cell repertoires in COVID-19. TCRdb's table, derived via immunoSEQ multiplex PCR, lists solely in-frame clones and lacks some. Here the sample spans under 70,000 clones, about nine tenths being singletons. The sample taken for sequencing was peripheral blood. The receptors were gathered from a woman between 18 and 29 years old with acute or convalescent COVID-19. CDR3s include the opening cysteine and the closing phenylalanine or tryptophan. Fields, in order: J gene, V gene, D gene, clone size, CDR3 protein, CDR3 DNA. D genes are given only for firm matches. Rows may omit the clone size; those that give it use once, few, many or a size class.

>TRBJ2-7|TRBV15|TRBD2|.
CATSKPSGSVEQYF
TGTGCCACCAGCAAACCTAGCGGGAGTGTCGAGCAGTACTTC
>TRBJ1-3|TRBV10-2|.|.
CASSTGPGGNTIYF
TGCGCCAGCAGTACAGGTCCGGGTGGAAACACCATATATTTT
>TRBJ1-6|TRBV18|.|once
CASSPLDSSGSPLHF
TGTGCCAGCTCACCATTGGACTCCTCGGGGTCACCCCTCCACTTT
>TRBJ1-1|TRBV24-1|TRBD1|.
CATTQGTGAFF
TGTGCCACCACACAGGGGACAGGAGCTTTCTTT
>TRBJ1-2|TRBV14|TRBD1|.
CASSAGQGAGGYTF
TGTGCCAGCAGCGCGGGACAGGGGGCTGGCGGCTACACCTTC
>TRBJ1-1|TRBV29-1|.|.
CSVEARAGTEAFF
TGCAGCGTTGAAGCCAGGGCCGGCACTGAAGCTTTCTTT
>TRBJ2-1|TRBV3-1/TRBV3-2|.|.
CASSQDLGLSSYNEQFF
TGTGCCAGCAGCCAAGATCTGGGACTGAGCTCCTACAATGAGCAGTTCTTC
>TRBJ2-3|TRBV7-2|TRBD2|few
CASSLVGLLAGGNTQYF
TGTGCCAGCAGCTTAGTAGGCCTCCTAGCGGGAGGAAATACGCAGTATTTT
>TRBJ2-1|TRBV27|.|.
CASSFRGGANEQFF
TGTGCCAGCAGTTTTAGGGGGGGGGCTAATGAGCAGTTCTTC
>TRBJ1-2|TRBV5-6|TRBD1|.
CASSLVTGRYGYTF
TGTGCCAGCAGCTTGGTGACAGGGCGGTATGGCTACACCTTC
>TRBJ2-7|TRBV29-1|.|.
CSARPFDSCSYEQYF
TGCAGCGCCCGTCCCTTCGACTCTTGCTCCTACGAGCAGTACTTC
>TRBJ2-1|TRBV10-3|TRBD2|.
CAAGDYQYNEQFF
TGTGCCGCGGGGGACTACCAGTACAATGAGCAGTTCTTC
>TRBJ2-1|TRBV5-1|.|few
CASSIGQMTNEQFF
TGCGCCAGCAGCATAGGACAGATGACAAATGAGCAGTTCTTC
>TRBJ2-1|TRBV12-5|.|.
CASSISSTSYNEQFF
TGTGCTAGTAGTATTTCCTCTACCTCCTACAATGAGCAGTTCTTC
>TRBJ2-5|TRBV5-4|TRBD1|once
CASSKRTGGETQYF
TGTGCCAGCAGCAAGAGGACAGGGGGCGAGACCCAGTACTTC
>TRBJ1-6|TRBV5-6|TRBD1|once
CASSSTGGYSPLHF
TGTGCCAGCAGCTCGACAGGGGGGTATTCACCCCTCCACTTT
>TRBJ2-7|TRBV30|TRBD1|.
CAWNIGGNEQYF
TGTGCCTGGAATATAGGGGGCAACGAGCAGTACTTC
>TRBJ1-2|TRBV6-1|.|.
CASSEAYGYTF
TGTGCCAGCAGTGAGGCCTATGGCTACACCTTC
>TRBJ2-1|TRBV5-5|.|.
CASSFTYEQFF
TGTGCCAGCAGCTTCACTTATGAGCAGTTCTTC
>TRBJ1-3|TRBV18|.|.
CASSTQSSGNTIYF
TGTGCCAGCTCAACTCAATCCTCTGGAAACACCATATATTTT
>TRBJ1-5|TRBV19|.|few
CASRTEYSNQPQHF
TGTGCCAGCAGAACAGAGTATAGCAATCAGCCCCAGCATTTT
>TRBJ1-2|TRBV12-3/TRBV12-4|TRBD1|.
CASRQGGGYTF
TGTGCCAGCCGACAGGGGGGTGGCTACACCTTC
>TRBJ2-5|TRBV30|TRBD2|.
CAWRRLAGPSFQETQYF
TGTGCCTGGAGGCGACTAGCCGGACCCAGTTTTCAAGAGACCCAGTACTTC
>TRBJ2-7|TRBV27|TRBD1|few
CASSSQRTGISPQQYF
TGTGCCAGCAGTTCGCAGCGGACAGGGATCTCCCCCCAGCAGTACTTC
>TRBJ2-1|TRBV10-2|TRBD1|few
CASIPRGPYNEQFF
TGCGCCAGTATCCCAAGGGGGCCCTACAATGAGCAGTTCTTC
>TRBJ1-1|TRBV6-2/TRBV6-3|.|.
CASSYGRTRTEAFF
TGTGCCAGCAGTTATGGGAGGACGAGGACTGAAGCTTTCTTT
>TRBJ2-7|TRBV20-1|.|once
CSAGGSYEQYF
TGCAGTGCCGGGGGCTCCTACGAGCAGTACTTC
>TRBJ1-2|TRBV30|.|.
CAWSPGPNYGYTF
TGTGCCTGGAGTCCGGGTCCTAACTATGGCTACACCTTC
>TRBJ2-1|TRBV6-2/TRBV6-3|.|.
CASSYDQRVPRTNEQFF
TGTGCCAGCAGTTACGATCAGCGGGTCCCCAGAACCAATGAGCAGTTCTTC
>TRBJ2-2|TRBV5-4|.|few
CASSRATGELFF
TGTGCCAGCAGCAGAGCGACCGGGGAGCTGTTTTTT
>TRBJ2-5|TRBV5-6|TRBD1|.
CASSPDRGGETQYF
TGTGCCAGCAGCCCGGACAGGGGAGGGGAGACCCAGTACTTC
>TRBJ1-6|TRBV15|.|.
CATSRVRSSYNSPLHF
TGTGCCACCAGCAGAGTCCGGAGCTCCTATAATTCACCCCTCCACTTT
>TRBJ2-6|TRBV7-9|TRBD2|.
CASSLSGGSGANVLTF
TGTGCCAGCAGCCTATCGGGGGGCTCTGGGGCCAACGTCCTGACTTTC
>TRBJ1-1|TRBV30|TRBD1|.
CAWSRDREIPTEAFF
TGTGCCTGGAGCCGGGACAGGGAGATTCCCACTGAAGCTTTCTTT
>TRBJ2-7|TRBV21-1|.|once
CASSITSPGRTYEQYF
TGTGCCAGCAGCATCACGTCCCCAGGCAGAACCTACGAGCAGTACTTC
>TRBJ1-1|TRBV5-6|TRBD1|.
CASSGGRDRGRVANTEAFF
TGTGCCAGCAGCGGGGGTAGGGACAGGGGACGAGTTGCGAACACTGAAGCTTTCTTT
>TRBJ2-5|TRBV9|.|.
CASSVGRGKETQYF
TGTGCCAGCAGCGTAGGCCGGGGGAAAGAGACCCAGTACTTC
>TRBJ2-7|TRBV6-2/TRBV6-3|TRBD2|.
CASSYRTSGIYEQYF
TGTGCCAGCAGTTACAGGACTAGCGGGATCTACGAGCAGTACTTC
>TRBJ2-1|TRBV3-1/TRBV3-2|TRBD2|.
CASSQVFWREGHNEQFF
TGTGCCAGCAGCCAAGTTTTCTGGCGGGAGGGCCACAATGAGCAGTTCTTC
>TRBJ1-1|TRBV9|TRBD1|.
CASSVRGTGGPFF
TGTGCCAGCAGCGTAAGGGGGACAGGGGGCCCTTTCTTT
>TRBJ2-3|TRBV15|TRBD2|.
CATSRTSGVTDTQYF
TGTGCCACCAGCAGGACTAGCGGGGTCACAGATACGCAGTATTTT
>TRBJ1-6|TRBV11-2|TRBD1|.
CASSRTGTTVMVSPLHF
TGTGCCAGCAGCAGGACAGGGACCACGGTAATGGTTTCACCCCTCCACTTT
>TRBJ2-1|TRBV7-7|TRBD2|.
CASSLGLGFLDEQFF
TGTGCCAGCAGCTTGGGACTAGGGTTTTTGGATGAGCAGTTCTTC
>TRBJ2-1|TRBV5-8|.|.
CASSLASRAEQFF
TGTGCCAGCAGCTTGGCGTCGCGTGCGGAGCAGTTCTTC
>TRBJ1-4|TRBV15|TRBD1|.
CATSARTGMEGFEKLFF
TGTGCCACCAGCGCTAGGACAGGGATGGAAGGGTTTGAAAAACTGTTTTTT
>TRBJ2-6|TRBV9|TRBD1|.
CASSGTGGNSGANVLTF
TGTGCCAGCTCCGGGACAGGGGGAAACTCTGGGGCCAACGTCCTGACTTTC
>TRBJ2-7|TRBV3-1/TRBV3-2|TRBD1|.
CASSHRTGPYEQYF
TGTGCCAGCAGCCATCGGACAGGCCCCTACGAGCAGTACTTC
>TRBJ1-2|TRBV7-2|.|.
CASSLGGRLLGYTF
TGTGCCAGCAGCTTAGGGGGCAGACTTCTGGGCTACACCTTC
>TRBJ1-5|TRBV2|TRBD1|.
CASSDSGGWNQPQHF
TGTGCCAGCAGTGACTCAGGGGGTTGGAATCAGCCCCAGCATTTT
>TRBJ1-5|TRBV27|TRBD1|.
CASSKTGSGNQPQHF
TGTGCCAGCAGTAAGACAGGGTCTGGCAATCAGCCCCAGCATTTT
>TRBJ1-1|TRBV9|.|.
CASSVEGAPGIPFF
TGTGCCAGCAGCGTAGAAGGGGCCCCCGGAATTCCTTTCTTT
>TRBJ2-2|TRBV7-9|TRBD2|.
CASSLSGTARTGELFF
TGTGCCAGCAGCTTGAGCGGGACTGCGAGGACCGGGGAGCTGTTTTTT
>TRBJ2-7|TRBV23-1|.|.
CASSRGGDHVEQYF
TGCGCCAGCAGTCGAGGAGGCGACCACGTCGAGCAGTACTTC
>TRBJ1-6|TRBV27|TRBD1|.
CASSPLGQGSSPLHF
TGTGCCAGCAGCCCCCTGGGACAGGGTTCTTCACCCCTCCACTTT
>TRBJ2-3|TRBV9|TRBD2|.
CASSSRAGGSTDTQYF
TGTGCCAGCAGCAGCCGAGCGGGGGGCAGTACAGATACGCAGTATTTT